The next 2 T cell receptor beta chains were all read from a single sample in a study of high-grade serous ovarian cancer treatment subgroups. Tumor tissue was taken before any definitive surgery or chemotherapy was given. Produced via immunoSEQ multiplex PCR; TCRdb's table is partial and in-frame only. The sample includes 8,000 or so clones, 76% of them seen just once. Sequencing was carried out using tumor tissue. The receptors derive from a human donor with high-grade serous ovarian cancer.

The sample holds one count of this clone. This chain joins TRBV20-1 and TRBJ2-3; D is unclear. The CDR3 extends over 11 amino acids. Germline values: CDR1 DFQATT, CDR2 SNEGSKA (reference sequence). The V and J ends lost 3 bases and 2 bases respectively, with 3 bases between them. The CDR3 region has the DNA TGCAGTGCTAGTCTCACAGATACGCAGTATTTT. Translating gives CSASLTDTQYF.

This rearrangement joins TRBV7-8 to TRBJ1-1; D might be TRBD1 (6 bases). CDR3 length equals 17 residues. Germline CDR1 SGHVS, CDR2 FQNEAQ. The ends were cut back, 3 bases at V and 0 bases at J, with 17 bases in the middle. DNA of the CDR3: TGTGCCAGCAGCTTGCCGGAGGGGGGCCCCATGAACACTGAAGCTTTCTTT. It translates to CASSLPEGGPMNTEAFF.